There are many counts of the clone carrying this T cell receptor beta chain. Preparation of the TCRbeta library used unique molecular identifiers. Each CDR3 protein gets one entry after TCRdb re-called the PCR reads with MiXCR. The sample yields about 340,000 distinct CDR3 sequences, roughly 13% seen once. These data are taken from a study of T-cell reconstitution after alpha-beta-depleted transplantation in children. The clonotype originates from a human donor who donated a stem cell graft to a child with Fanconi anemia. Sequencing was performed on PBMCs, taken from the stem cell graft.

CDR3 sequence reads: CSASRTEVYGYTF. As DNA, the CDR3 is TGCAGTGCTAGCAGGACAGAAGTATACGGCTACACCTTC. The genes are TRBV20-1 and TRBJ1-2; D is possibly TRBD1 (6 bases). Germline V gene lookup returns CDR1 DFQATT and CDR2 SNEGSKA (reference sequence). V was clipped by 3 bases and J by 8 bases, with 16 bases between them. The CDR3 runs to 13 residues.